The source of this T cell receptor beta chain is a study of OX40 agonist ivuxolimab in advanced cancers. About the study as a whole: Ivuxolimab was an agonistic, fully human IgG2 monoclonal antibody directed against OX40 (CD134), a costimulatory receptor. Prior anti-PD-1, anti-PD-L1 or anti-CTLA-4 therapy was permitted, and checkpoint inhibitors had been received by approximately 39% of dose-escalation patients. The paper describes the monotherapy dose-escalation part (N = 52 patients) of the phase I trial of ivuxolimab. In the dose-escalation cohort, roughly four fifths of patients were male, and the mean age was roughly 60 years, with a range of about 23 to 90. Intravenous ivuxolimab was administered to patients every 2 weeks at six dose levels: 0.01, 0.1, 0.3, 1.5, 3 and 10 mg/kg. The point of sequencing TCRbeta in the periphery was to test whether ivuxolimab changed TCR sequence diversity and drove clonal T-cell expansion. Of the 50 to 55 dose-escalation patients, hepatocellular carcinoma was present in approximately 20, melanoma in approximately 15, renal cell carcinoma in 9 and head and neck cancer in 9. Partial responses occurred in three dose-escalation patients: two with cutaneous melanoma and one with hepatocellular carcinoma. Overall study outcomes, separate from this receptor: In partial responders in the 0.1-3.0 mg/kg groups, normalized peripheral clonal expansion was found to be among the lowest, especially among CD8+ T cells. At doses from 0.1 to 3.0 mg/kg, clonal expansion was seen in both CD4+ and CD8+ blood T cells between baseline and week 6. After ivuxolimab, expanded clones were on average more numerous among CD8+ T cells than among CD4+ T cells. Antigen specificity was not determined for the clonally expanded peripheral T cells. Low levels of normalized T-cell clonal expansion were also seen in some nonresponding patients.

To sequence the TCRbeta CDR3 region, genomic DNA was isolated from the sorted cells. TCRbeta CDR3 regions were sequenced using the immunoSEQ Assay. In its TCRdb copy, this immuneACCESS table keeps in-frame sequences only and misses some clones. Where compared with another copy, unresolved V genes explain less than half of these, and the others have no known cause. This sample comprises 30,000 or so clones, about 81% of them detected only once. In total, the top ten clones hold roughly 22% of the sample. V was cut back by 5 bases and J by 0 bases, leaving a gap of 5 bases between them. The CDR3 has 14 amino acids, counting the end cysteine and phenylalanine. Only the CDR3 portion is preserved as DNA: 42 bases, with reading frame beginning at the first base. Based on the germline V gene, the CDR1 and CDR2 sequences are SGHTA and FQGTGA. As concerns this clone: This clone's antigen is unknown. Base qualities are not recorded, but no much larger clone differs from it by a single base.

The trial excluded patients who had a history of autoimmune disease or were on systemic immunosuppression. Peripheral blood for TCR sequencing was collected from all dose cohorts at baseline, on cycle 4 day 1, and on cycle 7 day 1. The samples were drawn from a first-in-human, open-label, multicenter phase I dose-escalation trial of ivuxolimab. Adults with locally advanced or metastatic head and neck squamous cell, hepatocellular, melanoma or renal cell carcinoma were enrolled in the trial. Before TCR sequencing, CD4+ and CD8+ T cells were separately sorted from peripheral blood. The chain is made from TRBV7-3 and TRBJ2-6; the D gene lacks a confident call. The sample here was CD4+ or CD8+ T cells sorted from blood, taken in a trial of the OX40 agonist ivuxolimab. This receptor was obtained from an adult with an advanced solid tumor such as melanoma, head and neck, liver or kidney cancer. At the DNA level, the sequence is TGTGCCAGCAGCCCAACCTCTGGGGCCAACGTCCTGACTTTC. This is translated as CASSPTSGANVLTF.